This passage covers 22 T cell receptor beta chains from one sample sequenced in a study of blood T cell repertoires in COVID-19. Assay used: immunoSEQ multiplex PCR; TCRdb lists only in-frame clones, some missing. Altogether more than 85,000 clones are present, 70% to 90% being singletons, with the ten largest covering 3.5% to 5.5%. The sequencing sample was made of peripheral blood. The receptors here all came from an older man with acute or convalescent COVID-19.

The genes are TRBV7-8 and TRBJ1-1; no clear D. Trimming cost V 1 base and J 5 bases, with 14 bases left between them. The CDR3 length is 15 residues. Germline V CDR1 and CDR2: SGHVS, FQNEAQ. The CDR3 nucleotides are TGTGCCAGCAGCTTAGTTCAGTGGGCGGGAACTGAAGCTTTCTTT. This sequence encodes CASSLVQWAGTEAFF.

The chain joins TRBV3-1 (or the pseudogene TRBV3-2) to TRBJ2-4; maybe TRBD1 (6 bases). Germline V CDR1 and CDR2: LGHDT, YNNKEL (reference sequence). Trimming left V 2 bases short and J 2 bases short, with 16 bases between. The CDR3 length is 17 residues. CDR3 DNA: TGTGCCAGCAGCCAACGAGGGGGTGGGGGTTCCAAAAACATTCAGTACTTC. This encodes CASSQRGGGGSKNIQYF.

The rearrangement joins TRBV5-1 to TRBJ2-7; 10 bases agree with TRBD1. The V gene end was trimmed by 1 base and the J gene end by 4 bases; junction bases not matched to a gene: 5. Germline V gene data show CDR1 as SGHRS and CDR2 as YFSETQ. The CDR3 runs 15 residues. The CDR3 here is CASSLSPGQGYEQYF. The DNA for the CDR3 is TGCGCCAGCAGCTTGTCACCGGGACAGGGGTACGAGCAGTACTTC.

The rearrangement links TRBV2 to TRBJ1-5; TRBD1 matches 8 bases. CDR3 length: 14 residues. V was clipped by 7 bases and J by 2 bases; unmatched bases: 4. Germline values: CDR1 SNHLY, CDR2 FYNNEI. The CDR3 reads CASNLGQGNQPQHF. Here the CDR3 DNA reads TGTGCCAGCAATTTGGGACAGGGCAATCAGCCCCAGCATTTT.

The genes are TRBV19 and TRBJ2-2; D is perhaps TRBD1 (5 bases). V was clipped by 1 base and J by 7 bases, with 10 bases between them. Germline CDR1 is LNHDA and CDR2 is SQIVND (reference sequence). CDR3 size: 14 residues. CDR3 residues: CASSIAPGIGELFF. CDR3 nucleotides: TGTGCCAGTAGTATAGCCCCAGGGATCGGGGAGCTGTTTTTT.

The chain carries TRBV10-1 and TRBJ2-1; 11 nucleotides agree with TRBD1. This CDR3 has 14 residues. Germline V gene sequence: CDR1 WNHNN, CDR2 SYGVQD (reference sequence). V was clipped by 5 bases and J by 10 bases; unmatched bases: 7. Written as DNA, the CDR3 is TGCGCCAGCAGTATCAGGACAGGGGGCTACGAGCAGTTCTTC. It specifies CASSIRTGGYEQFF.

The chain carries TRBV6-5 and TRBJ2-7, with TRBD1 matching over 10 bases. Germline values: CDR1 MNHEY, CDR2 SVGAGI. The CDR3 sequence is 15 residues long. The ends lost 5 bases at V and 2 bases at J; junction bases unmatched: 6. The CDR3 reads CASSLGQGVPYEQYF. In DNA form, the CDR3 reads TGTGCCAGCAGTCTAGGACAGGGGGTCCCCTACGAGCAGTACTTC.

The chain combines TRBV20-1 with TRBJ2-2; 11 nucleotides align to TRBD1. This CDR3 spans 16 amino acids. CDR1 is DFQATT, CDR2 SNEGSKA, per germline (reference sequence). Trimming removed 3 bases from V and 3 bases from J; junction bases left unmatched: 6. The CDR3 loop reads CSASLLGQGDTGELFF. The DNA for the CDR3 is TGCAGTGCTAGTTTGTTGGGACAGGGGGACACCGGGGAGCTGTTTTTT.

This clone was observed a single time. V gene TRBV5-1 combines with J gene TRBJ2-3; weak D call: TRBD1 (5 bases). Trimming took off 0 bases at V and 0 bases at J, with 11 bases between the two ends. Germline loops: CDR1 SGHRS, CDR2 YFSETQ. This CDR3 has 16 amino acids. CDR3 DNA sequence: TGCGCCAGCAGCTTGGAAGGGGTCCTTAGCACAGATACGCAGTATTTT. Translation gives CASSLEGVLSTDTQYF.

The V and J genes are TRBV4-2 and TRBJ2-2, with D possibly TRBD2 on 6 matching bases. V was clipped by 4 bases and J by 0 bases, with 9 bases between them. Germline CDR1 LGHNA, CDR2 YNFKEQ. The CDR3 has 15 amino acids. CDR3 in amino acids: CASSRGTSNTGELFF. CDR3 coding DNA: TGTGCCAGCAGCCGGGGGACTTCGAACACCGGGGAGCTGTTTTTT.

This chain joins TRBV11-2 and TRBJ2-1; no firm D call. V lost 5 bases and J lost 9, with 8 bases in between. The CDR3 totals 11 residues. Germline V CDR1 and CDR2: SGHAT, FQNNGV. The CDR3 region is CASSILSEQFF. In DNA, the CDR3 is TGTGCCAGCAGCATTCTTAGTGAGCAGTTCTTC.

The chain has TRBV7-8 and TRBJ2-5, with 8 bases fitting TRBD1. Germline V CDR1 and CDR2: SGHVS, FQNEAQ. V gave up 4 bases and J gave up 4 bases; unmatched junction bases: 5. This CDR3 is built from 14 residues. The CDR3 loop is CASSWTGSAETQYF. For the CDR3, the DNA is TGTGCCAGCAGCTGGACAGGGTCCGCAGAGACCCAGTACTTC.

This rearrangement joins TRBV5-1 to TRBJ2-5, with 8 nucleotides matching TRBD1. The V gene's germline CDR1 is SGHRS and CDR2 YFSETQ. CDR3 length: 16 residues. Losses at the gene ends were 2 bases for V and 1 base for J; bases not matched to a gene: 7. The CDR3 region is CASSFPGQVGQETQYF. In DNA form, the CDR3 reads TGCGCCAGCAGCTTTCCGGGACAGGTGGGCCAAGAGACCCAGTACTTC.

Here the CDR3 reads CASSRTSGGHCSYEQYV. CDR3 sequence (DNA): TGTGCCAGCAGTCGGACTAGCGGGGGACACTGCTCCTACGAGCAGTACGTC. The chain employs TRBV7-6 and TRBJ2-7, with TRBD2 matching 13 bases. CDR1 and CDR2 (germline): SGHVS, FNYEAQ. V was pared by 6 bases and J by 0 bases, with 8 bases of the junction left unmatched. CDR3 length equals 17 residues.

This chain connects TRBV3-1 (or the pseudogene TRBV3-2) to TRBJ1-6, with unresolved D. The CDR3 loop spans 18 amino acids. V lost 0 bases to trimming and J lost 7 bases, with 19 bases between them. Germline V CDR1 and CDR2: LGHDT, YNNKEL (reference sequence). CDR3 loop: CASSQDPLLGGMNSPLHF. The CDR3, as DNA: TGTGCCAGCAGCCAAGATCCCCTTCTGGGAGGGATGAATTCACCCCTCCACTTT.

The CDR3 DNA reads as TGTGCCAGCAGCTTCGACAGGAACACTGAAGCTTTCTTT. Translation: CASSFDRNTEAFF. The chain carries TRBV5-8 and TRBJ1-1; possible D gene TRBD1, 5 bases. V gave up 2 bases and J gave up 1 base, with 6 bases separating them. CDR1 and CDR2 (germline): SGHTS, YDEGEE. The CDR3 has 13 amino acids. The full variable domain, completed using reference TRBV5-8 and TRBJ1-1, is EAGVTQSPTHLIKTRGQQATLRCSPISGHTSVYWYQQALGLGLQFLLWYDEGEERNRGNFPPRFSGRQFPNYSSELNVNALELEDSALYLCASSFDRNTEAFFGQGTRLTVV.

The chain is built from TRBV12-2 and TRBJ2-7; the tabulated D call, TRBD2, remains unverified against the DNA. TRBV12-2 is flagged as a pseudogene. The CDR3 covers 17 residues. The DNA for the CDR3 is TGTGCAAGTCGCTTAGTAAGGCTAGCGGGAAACTCCTACGAGCAGTACGTC. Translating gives CASRLVRLAGNSYEQYV.

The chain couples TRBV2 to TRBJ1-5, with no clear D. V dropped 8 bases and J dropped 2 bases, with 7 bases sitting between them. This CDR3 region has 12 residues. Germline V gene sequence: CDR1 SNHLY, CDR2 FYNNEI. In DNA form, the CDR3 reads TGTGCCAGCCAGCGGGGCAATCAGCCCCAGCATTTT. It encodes CASQRGNQPQHF.

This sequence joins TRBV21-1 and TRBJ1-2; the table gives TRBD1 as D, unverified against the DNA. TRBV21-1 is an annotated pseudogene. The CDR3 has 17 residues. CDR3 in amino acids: CASSRRTGCRELYGYTF. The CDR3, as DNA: TGTGCCAGCAGCCGTCGGACAGGGTGTAGAGAGCTCTATGGCTACACCTTC.

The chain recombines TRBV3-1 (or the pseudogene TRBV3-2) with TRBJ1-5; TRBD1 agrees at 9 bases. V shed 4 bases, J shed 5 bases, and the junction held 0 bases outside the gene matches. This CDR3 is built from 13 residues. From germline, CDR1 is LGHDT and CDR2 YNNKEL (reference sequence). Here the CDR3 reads CASSRDRDQPQHF. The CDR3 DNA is TGTGCCAGCAGCCGGGACAGGGATCAGCCCCAGCATTTT.

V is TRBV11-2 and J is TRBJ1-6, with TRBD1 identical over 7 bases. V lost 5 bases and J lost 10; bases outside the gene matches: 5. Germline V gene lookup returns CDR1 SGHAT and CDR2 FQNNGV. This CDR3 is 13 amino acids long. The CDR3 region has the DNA TGTGCCAGCAGCGGGAACAGGGGCTCACCCCTCCACTTT. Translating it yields CASSGNRGSPLHF.

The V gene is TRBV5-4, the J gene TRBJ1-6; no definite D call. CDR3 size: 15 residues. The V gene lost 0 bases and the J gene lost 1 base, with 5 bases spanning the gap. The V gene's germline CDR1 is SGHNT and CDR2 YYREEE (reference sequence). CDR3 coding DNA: TGTGCCAGCAGCTTGGGAGGGTCCTATAATTCACCCCTCCACTTT. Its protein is CASSLGGSYNSPLHF.